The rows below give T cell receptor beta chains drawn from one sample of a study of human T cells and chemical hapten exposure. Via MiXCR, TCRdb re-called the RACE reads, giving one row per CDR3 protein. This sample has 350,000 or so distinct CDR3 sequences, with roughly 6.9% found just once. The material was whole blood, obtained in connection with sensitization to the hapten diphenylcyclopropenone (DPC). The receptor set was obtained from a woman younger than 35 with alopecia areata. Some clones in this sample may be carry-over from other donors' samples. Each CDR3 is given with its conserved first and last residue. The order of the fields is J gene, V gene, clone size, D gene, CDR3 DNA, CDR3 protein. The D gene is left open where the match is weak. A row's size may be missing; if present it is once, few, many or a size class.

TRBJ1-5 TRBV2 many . TGTGCCAGTTCTTCCACCATGAAGAATCAGCCCCAGCATTTT CASSSTMKNQPQHF
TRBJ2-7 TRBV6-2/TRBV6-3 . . TGTGCCAGCGAGTCGGGTTCCTACGAGCAGTACTTC CASESGSYEQYF
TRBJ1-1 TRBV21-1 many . TGTGCCAGCACCGACAGGCCGAACACTGAAGCTTTCTTT CASTDRPNTEAFF
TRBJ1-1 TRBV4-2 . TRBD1 TGTGCCAGCAGCCAGGTGTACGGACAGGGGGCGAATTCTGAAGCTTTCTTT CASSQVYGQGANSEAFF
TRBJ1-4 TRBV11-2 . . TGTGCCAGCAGTATGGGACTGTGGAATGAAAAACTGTTTTTT CASSMGLWNEKLFF
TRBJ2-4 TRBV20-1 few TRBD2 TGCAGTGCTAGAGATTTCCGAGCGGGGGTGGTAAAAAACATTCAGTACTTC CSARDFRAGVVKNIQYF
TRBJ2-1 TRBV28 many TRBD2 TGTGCCAGCAGTTTCCCTAGCGGCGACGACTCCTACAATGAGCAGTTCTTC CASSFPSGDDSYNEQFF
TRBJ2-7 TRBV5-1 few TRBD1 TGCGCCAGCAGCTTGCACAGAGGACAGGGGGCCTCCTACGAGCAGTACTTC CASSLHRGQGASYEQYF
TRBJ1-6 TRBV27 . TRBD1 TGTGCCAGCAGTTTATTCGGGACAGGGAGTAATTCACCCCTCCACTTT CASSLFGTGSNSPLHF
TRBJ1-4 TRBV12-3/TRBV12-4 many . TGTGCCAGCAGTCGTGGGGCCGGTGAAAAACTGTTTTTT CASSRGAGEKLFF
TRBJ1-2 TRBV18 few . TGTGCCAGCTCACCACCGGGGGGCTATGGCTACACCTTC CASSPPGGYGYTF
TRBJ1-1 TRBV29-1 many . TGCAGCGTTGAGGGGCAGGAGAACACTGAAGCTTTCTTT CSVEGQENTEAFF
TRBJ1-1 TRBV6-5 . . TGTGCCAGCAGTTACTCGATAACAGTTGACACTGAAGCTTTCTTT CASSYSITVDTEAFF
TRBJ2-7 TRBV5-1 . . TGCGCCAGCAGAGACGGAAACTACGAGCAGTACTTC CASRDGNYEQYF
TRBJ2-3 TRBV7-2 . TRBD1 TGTGCCAGCAGCTTAAAGTCCGAGGGGGCACACACAGATACGCAGTATTTT CASSLKSEGAHTDTQYF
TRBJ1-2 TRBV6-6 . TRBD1 TGTGCCAGCAGTTACTCCTCAGGGGGAGGCTATGGCTACACCTTC CASSYSSGGGYGYTF
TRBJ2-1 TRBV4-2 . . TGTGCCAGCAGCCAAGTGGGGACACCGGCCTACAATGAGCAGTTCTTC CASSQVGTPAYNEQFF
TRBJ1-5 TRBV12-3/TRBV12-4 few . TGTGCCAGCAGCCCGAATGGTCAGCCCCAGCATTTT CASSPNGQPQHF
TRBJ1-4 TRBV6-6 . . TGTGCCAGCAGTCCCCCGGAGGGCACGTTAAGAAAACTGTTTTTT CASSPPEGTLRKLFF
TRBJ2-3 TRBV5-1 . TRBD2 TGCGCCAGCAGCTTGGATCTAGCGGGGGCCAACACAGATACGCAGTATTTT CASSLDLAGANTDTQYF